A single T cell receptor (beta chain) is shown here with its context. Its antigen is undetermined. Clones were read by immunoSEQ multiplex PCR, and TCRdb kept only the in-frame ones, dropping some. The sample comprises 75,000 to 80,000 clones, roughly nine tenths of which are singletons, and about 1.3% rests with the top ten. The record originates from a study of T cell responses to AZD1222 COVID-19 vaccine. General observations from the study: Nearly half of spike-specific TCRs reportedly go after variant regions that carry no mutations. Without day 14 samples, only post-peak T cell repertoires were studied.

CDR1 is SGHNT, CDR2 YYREEE, per germline (reference sequence). Trimming removed 1 base from V and 1 base from J, with 11 bases in between. The CDR3 extends over 15 amino acids. The chain couples TRBV5-4 to TRBJ1-1; D may be TRBD1 (5 bases). The specimen was peripheral blood, collected 28 days after the second AZD1222 dose. This clonotype originated in an adult who received the AZD1222 COVID-19 vaccine. In nucleotides, the CDR3 is TGTGCCAGCAGCTTGTTGGGGGGTGGGAACACTGAAGCTTTCTTT. Encoded protein: CASSLLGGGNTEAFF.